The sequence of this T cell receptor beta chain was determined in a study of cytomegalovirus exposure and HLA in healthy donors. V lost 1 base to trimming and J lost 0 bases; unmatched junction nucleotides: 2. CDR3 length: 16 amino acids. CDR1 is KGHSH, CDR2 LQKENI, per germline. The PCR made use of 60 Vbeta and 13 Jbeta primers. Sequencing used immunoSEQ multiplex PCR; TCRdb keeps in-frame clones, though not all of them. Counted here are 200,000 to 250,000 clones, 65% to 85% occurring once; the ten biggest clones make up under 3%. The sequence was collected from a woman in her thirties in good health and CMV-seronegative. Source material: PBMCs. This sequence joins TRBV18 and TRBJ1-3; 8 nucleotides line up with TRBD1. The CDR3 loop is CASSPLQGASGNTIYF. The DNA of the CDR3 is TGTGCCAGCTCACCACTCCAGGGGGCCTCTGGAAACACCATATATTTT.